This T cell receptor beta chain was sequenced in a study of T-cell memory formation after mild COVID-19. Germline V gene data show CDR1 as SGHAT and CDR2 as FQNNGV. The CDR3 covers 17 residues. V lost 10 bases to trimming and J lost 2 bases; unmatched junction nucleotides: 19. This clonotype was found a few times. TCRdb reprocessed the 5' RACE reads via MiXCR and lists one record per CDR3 protein. The profile shows approximately 240,000 distinct CDR3 sequences, roughly 15% of them singletons. The receptor's source is a man younger than 30 who had mild COVID-19 (a few samples of this study predate the infection). Cell type and time point are not known. Sequencing was done on a sample of PBMCs or a T cell subset sorted from them (not recorded which). The chain recombines TRBV11-2 with TRBJ1-2, with 7 bases aligning to TRBD1. The CDR3 sequence: CAIRTGWGTEPNYGYTF. The CDR3 DNA reads TGTGCCATCCGAACGGGGTGGGGGACAGAACCCAACTATGGCTACACCTTC.